The 20 T cell receptor beta chains below come from one sample, sequenced in a study of T cells after yellow fever vaccination. In TCRdb, the 5' RACE reads were re-called with MiXCR into one record per CDR3 protein. The table lists roughly 350,000 distinct CDR3 sequences, roughly 4.3% of them singletons. The specimen was PBMCs, collected 5 days after the yellow fever booster vaccination. These receptors all come from a man between 18 and 29 years old who received the YFV17D yellow fever vaccine.

This clonotype was counted ten times or more. The J gene is TRBJ2-3, the V gene TRBV28; D might be TRBD1 (5 bases). The CDR3 is 14 amino acids. The germline CDR1 and CDR2 sequences are MDHEN and SYDVKM. Trimming removed 3 bases at V and 2 bases at J, with 9 bases between. The CDR3 is CASSLGPLTDTQYF. As DNA, the CDR3 is TGTGCCAGCAGTTTGGGGCCGCTCACAGATACGCAGTATTTT.

This clonotype was recorded many times. CDR3 DNA: TGTGCCAGCAGCCCGAGACCAGGGGAGACCCAGTACTTC. Encoded protein: CASSPRPGETQYF. The rearrangement links TRBV7-8 to TRBJ2-5, with D maybe TRBD1 (5 bases). V was shortened by 5 bases and J by 5 bases, with 12 bases between the two germline ends. Per the germline V gene, CDR1 is SGHVS and CDR2 is FQNEAQ. This CDR3 is built from 13 residues.

This clonotype was observed many times. The chain combines TRBV5-1 with TRBJ2-2; D gene unclear. The CDR3 totals 11 residues. V was clipped by 7 bases and J by 8 bases, with 9 bases between them. Germline V gene lookup returns CDR1 SGHRS and CDR2 YFSETQ. CDR3 amino acids: CASSHSGELFF. The CDR3, as DNA: TGCGCCAGCTCGCATTCTGGGGAGCTGTTTTTT.

The chain links TRBV6-1 to TRBJ2-5; D is undetermined. The CDR3 extends over 13 amino acids. Germline CDR1 is MNHNS and CDR2 is SASEGT. The V gene lost 4 bases and the J gene lost 1 base, with 7 bases spanning the gap. The CDR3 DNA is TGTGCCAGCAGTGGGTCTGTCCAAGAGACCCAGTACTTC. The encoded protein is CASSGSVQETQYF.

This clonotype was detected many times. The CDR3 sequence is CASSLTTGGLNTEAFF. CDR3 sequence (DNA): TGCGCCAGCAGCCTTACGACAGGGGGCCTGAACACTGAAGCTTTCTTT. This sequence joins TRBV5-1 and TRBJ1-1; the match to TRBD1 covers 10 bases. Trimming cost V 4 bases and J 0 bases; bases outside gene matches: 6. Germline CDR1 is SGHRS and CDR2 is YFSETQ. The CDR3 spans 16 residues. Complete variable domain (other parts from reference TRBV5-1 and TRBJ1-1): KAGVTQTPRYLIKTRGQQVTLSCSPISGHRSVSWYQQTPGQGLQFLFEYFSETQRNKGNFPGRFSGRQFSNSRSEMNVSTLELGDSALYLCASSLTTGGLNTEAFFGQGTRLTVV.

This clonotype was recorded a few times. The chain is built from TRBV27 and TRBJ1-1, with TRBD1 as a possible D gene (6 bases). V lost 1 base and J lost 4, with 13 bases in between. The CDR3 consists of 15 residues. The germline V gene has CDR1 MNHEY and CDR2 SMNVEV (reference sequence). The CDR3 DNA follows: TGTGCCAGCAGTTTATATGGGGGCCCGAGCACTGAAGCTTTCTTT. Its protein is CASSLYGGPSTEAFF.

The gene calls are TRBV19 and TRBJ2-3; maybe TRBD1 (6 bases). The CDR3 is 14 amino acids. CDR1 is LNHDA and CDR2 is SQIVND in the germline V gene (reference sequence). The ends were cut back, 5 bases at V and 6 bases at J, with 15 bases in the middle. Written as DNA, the CDR3 is TGTGCCAGTAGTTTTGGGGGCGCGTCGGATACGCAGTATTTT. Amino acids: CASSFGGASDTQYF.

This clonotype turned up a few times. This sequence joins TRBV4-3 and TRBJ2-7, with a possible D match to TRBD2 (5 bases). This CDR3 contains 14 residues. Per the germline V gene, CDR1 is LGHNA and CDR2 is YSLEER. V was cut by 1 base and J by 4 bases, with 11 bases left in between. The CDR3 reads CASSQGTGKYEQYF. In DNA form, the CDR3 reads TGCGCCAGCAGCCAAGGGACGGGGAAATACGAGCAGTACTTC.

This chain uses TRBV5-1 with TRBJ2-7; 9 nucleotides match TRBD2. Germline V gene sequence: CDR1 SGHRS, CDR2 YFSETQ. J was trimmed by 4 bases and V by 0 bases; bases with no gene match: 5. CDR3 length: 15 amino acids. The CDR3 spells CASSLGPSGVYEQYF. CDR3 DNA sequence: TGCGCCAGCAGCTTGGGTCCTAGCGGGGTGTACGAGCAGTACTTC.

In this sample, this clonotype turned up a few times. This chain joins TRBV28 and TRBJ2-2; 8 bases map to TRBD1. There are 15 residues in the CDR3. CDR1 MDHEN and CDR2 SYDVKM come from the germline V gene. V shed 1 base and J 8 bases; nucleotides not matched to a gene: 6. The CDR3 sequence is CASSLLSGGSGELFF. The CDR3 DNA reads as TGTGCCAGCAGTTTATTGTCAGGGGGCTCGGGGGAGCTGTTTTTT.

The chain employs TRBV12-3 or TRBV12-4 and TRBJ2-5, with 8 bases aligning to TRBD2. The CDR3 covers 14 residues. With V trimmed by 5 bases and J by 4 bases, 6 bases remained unmatched. The CDR3 coding sequence is TGTGCCAGCAGTGGGGCGGGGGGCGGAGAGACCCAGTACTTC. It yields the protein CASSGAGGGETQYF.

This clonotype was observed many times. The chain links TRBV10-2 to TRBJ2-7; D gene unclear. Trimming pared 0 bases from V and 4 bases from J, leaving 7 bases between. This CDR3 has 13 amino acids. Germline assignment: CDR1 WSHSY and CDR2 SAAADI. CDR3 in amino acids: CASSESAIYEQYF. The CDR3 nucleotides are TGCGCCAGCAGTGAGTCTGCTATTTACGAGCAGTACTTC.

The chain recombines TRBV5-1 with TRBJ2-3; 8 bases match TRBD1. The CDR3 loop spans 15 amino acids. The germline V gene encodes CDR1 SGHRS and CDR2 YFSETQ. V shed 1 base and J 3 bases; nucleotides not matched to a gene: 4. DNA of the CDR3: TGCGCCAGCAGCTTGAACAGGGGGATAACAGATACGCAGTATTTT. It translates to CASSLNRGITDTQYF.

This clonotype was detected ten times or more. The chain joins TRBV7-6 to TRBJ1-3; D gene uncertain. Germline CDR1 is SGHVS and CDR2 is FNYEAQ. V shed 4 bases and J shed 0 bases, with 7 bases lying between them. This CDR3 region has 14 residues. Here the CDR3 DNA reads TGTGCCAGCAGCTCTTCGTTCTCTGGAAACACCATATATTTT. Its protein product is CASSSSFSGNTIYF.

This clonotype was observed at least ten times. The genes are TRBV9 and TRBJ1-1; perhaps TRBD1 as D (6 bases). This CDR3 is built from 17 residues. With 0 bases removed from V and 9 bases from J, the gap between germline ends came to 24 bases. Germline-derived CDR1 and CDR2 are SGDLS and YYNGEE. The CDR3 DNA sequence: TGTGCCAGCAGCGTAGCACAGGGTTTTTGGGATCGATACAAAGCTTTCTTT. The encoded protein is CASSVAQGFWDRYKAFF. Variable domain in full (rest from reference TRBV9 and TRBJ1-1): DSGVTQTPKHLITATGQRVTLRCSPRSGDLSVYWYQQSLDQGLQFLIQYYNGEERAKGNILERFSAQQFPDLHSELNLSSLELGDSALYFCASSVAQGFWDRYKAFFGQGTRLTVV.

The sample holds many counts of this clonotype. This chain links TRBV5-1 with TRBJ2-1; a possible D gene is TRBD2 (6 bases). Trimming removed 4 bases from V and 4 bases from J, with 9 bases in between. The CDR3 contains 13 residues. The germline V gene encodes CDR1 SGHRS and CDR2 YFSETQ. The CDR3 protein is CASSLGTYNEQFF. For the CDR3, the DNA is TGCGCCAGCAGCCTGGGGACTTACAATGAGCAGTTCTTC.

This clonotype has ten or more counts. V gene TRBV7-9 combines with J gene TRBJ2-1, with TRBD2 matching over 9 bases. The CDR3 loop spans 14 amino acids. V shed 1 base and J 5 bases; nucleotides not matched to a gene: 0. Germline V gives CDR1 SEHNR, CDR2 FQNEAQ (reference sequence). The CDR3 DNA reads as TGTGCCAGCAGCTTAGGGACTAGCGACAATGAGCAGTTCTTC. Translated, it gives CASSLGTSDNEQFF.

This clonotype was observed a handful of times. The rearrangement uses TRBV20-1 and TRBJ2-7; TRBD2 agrees at 11 bases. This CDR3 has 14 amino acids. Germline assignment: CDR1 DFQATT and CDR2 SNEGSKA (reference sequence). V trimming: 4 bases; J trimming: 2 bases; junction bases outside the gene matches: 4. As DNA, the CDR3 is TGCAGTGCTAAGACTAGCGGGGTTACCTACGAGCAGTACTTC. Its translation: CSAKTSGVTYEQYF.

This clonotype was detected a few times. This chain connects TRBV7-6 to TRBJ2-1, with D possibly matching TRBD1 (5 bases). With 6 bases removed from V and 1 base from J, the gap between germline ends came to 13 bases. The CDR3 is 15 amino acids. Germline CDR1 SGHVS, CDR2 FNYEAQ. CDR3 amino acids: CASSRAGKSYNEQFF. The CDR3 DNA follows: TGTGCCAGCAGTCGGGCAGGGAAGTCCTACAATGAGCAGTTCTTC. The full variable domain, in which reference TRBV7-6 and TRBJ2-1 provide the parts outside the CDR3, is GAGVSQSPRYKVTKRGQDVALRCDPISGHVSLYWYRQALGQGPEFLTYFNYEAQQDKSGLPNDRFSAERPEGSISTLTIQRTEQRDSAMYRCASSRAGKSYNEQFFGPGTRLTVL.

This clonotype has only a few counts. The genes are TRBV5-1 and TRBJ1-2; D remains unclear. The germline V gene encodes CDR1 SGHRS and CDR2 YFSETQ. Trimming stripped 2 bases from V and 7 bases from J, with 12 bases between. The CDR3 runs to 13 residues. CDR3: CASSFDQLGGYTF. Written as DNA, the CDR3 is TGCGCCAGCAGCTTTGACCAGCTGGGTGGCTACACCTTC.